Here is one T cell receptor beta chain with its context. The antigen is unknown. Axillary draining lymph nodes of breast cancer patients supplied the node samples. This sample is drawn from a study of breast tumors, draining lymph nodes, adjacent tissues. MiXCR was run by TCRdb on the multiplex PCR reads, yielding one entry per CDR3 protein. Here the sample spans about 270,000 distinct CDR3 sequences, under 35% being singletons. Study conclusions and caveats: Tumor TCR diversity was below lymph nodes but above nontumor tissue. That most tumor T cells come from lymph nodes remained unproven.

CDR1 and CDR2 (germline): MDHEN, SYDVKM. V dropped 7 bases and J dropped 5 bases, with 26 bases sitting between them. The CDR3 contains 17 residues. J is TRBJ2-5 and V is TRBV28; D gene uncertain. The specimen was axillary lymph node tissue. The TCR originated in a female donor with breast cancer. Some clones in this sample may be carry-over from other donors' samples. The CDR3, as DNA: TGTGCCAGCATTCCCACAACCCAGGCAATCCCTGGGGAGACCCAGTACTTC. It encodes CASIPTTQAIPGETQYF.